Relative to its sample, the clone carrying this TCR beta chain is medium-sized. Sample time point: sample taken at primary tumor resection. Every cDNA TCR molecule received its own unique molecular identifier. One entry per CDR3 protein results from TCRdb running MiXCR on the 5' RACE reads. Of some 2,000 distinct CDR3 sequences in the sample, roughly 15% were seen once. The data stem from a study of spatial heterogeneity in lung cancer. The sequence derives from a male donor with early-stage non-small cell lung cancer. Sequencing used normal lung tissue next to the tumor, obtained at surgery.

In DNA form, the CDR3 reads TGTGCCAGCAGCTGGGGGGACAGGCAACGTGAAGCTTTCTTT. It translates to CASSWGDRQREAFF. V gene TRBV5-8 combines with J gene TRBJ1-1, with 8 bases matching TRBD1. V lost 3 bases to trimming and J lost 7 bases; unmatched junction nucleotides: 8. Germline CDR1 and CDR2: SGHTS and YDEGEE. This CDR3 spans 14 amino acids.